Reported below is one TCR beta chain. The antigen it binds to is not known. Base qualities are not provided; no much larger clone lies one nucleotide away. TCRbeta CDR3 regions were amplified from genomic DNA by means of the immunoSEQ Assay, a bias-controlled multiplex PCR. The original methods were these. Within the assay, amplification of reference gene primers was used to estimate how many nucleated cells each sample contained. Sequence reads were collapsed and filtered to measure the absolute abundance of every unique TCRbeta CDR3 rearrangement. For each sample, productive Simpson clonality was calculated by taking the square root of Simpson's diversity index across productive rearrangements. TCRdb mirrors the immuneACCESS table, restricted to in-frame sequences. Some clones are absent from its copies; in checked studies, under half trace to an unresolved V gene, and the reason for the others is unknown. The V and J calls and clone size were taken over from that table, and D and trimming were inferred from the DNA. The sample data list 250,000 to 350,000 clones, and roughly 86% of these were observed just once. Together, the top ten hold about 2.2% of the sample.

The data originate from a study of blood T cell repertoires in COVID-19 (dated by TCRdb to 2018 to 2021). For context, the study as a whole: Samples from collaborators originated in the United States, Italy and Spain and spanned both the acute and convalescent phases of COVID-19. The material from the prospective study consisted of cDNA or gDNA derived from T cells, B-cell-depleted T cells, or PBMCs. Deeply sampled blood TCRbeta repertoires from subjects exposed to, actively infected with, or recovered from COVID-19 were included in the dataset. The repertoires were made available in a free public database intended to serve as a resource for research on the immune response to SARS-CoV-2. Samples came from the ongoing ImmuneRACE study (first 160 participants) plus 1,254 subjects from 6 global collaborators. A de-identified subject ID, COVID-19 status, age in years and sex were almost always included in the sample metadata. Where available, HLA class I and class II types were taken from metadata supplied by the sample provider and were not determined by assay-based typing.

Another Seattle source contributed samples from volunteer blood donors who had recovered from COVID-19. The collaborating institutions used their own protocols to collect whole blood in K2EDTA tubes. Collaborator samples were shipped for TCRbeta analysis as frozen whole blood, isolated PBMCs, or DNA extracted from either sample type. The trim is 0 bases for V and 4 bases for J, with a gap of 8 bases between the germline ends. CDR3 length: 15 amino acids, cysteine to phenylalanine. The CDR3 DNA has 45 bases and is translated from base 1. CDR1 SGHRS and CDR2 YFSETQ are derived from the germline V gene. Points the paper makes about the study in general: The amount of clinical and demographic metadata varied by source and participant and was provided uncurated.

Sequencing input: peripheral blood. The chain is assembled from TRBV5-1 and TRBJ1-6; a tentative D call is TRBD1 (5 bases match). The receptor was derived from a woman between 25 and 40 years old who had recovered from COVID-19. The DNA is TGCGCCAGCAGCTTGGGGGGCGCGTATAATTCACCCCTCCACTTT. The resulting protein is CASSLGGAYNSPLHF.